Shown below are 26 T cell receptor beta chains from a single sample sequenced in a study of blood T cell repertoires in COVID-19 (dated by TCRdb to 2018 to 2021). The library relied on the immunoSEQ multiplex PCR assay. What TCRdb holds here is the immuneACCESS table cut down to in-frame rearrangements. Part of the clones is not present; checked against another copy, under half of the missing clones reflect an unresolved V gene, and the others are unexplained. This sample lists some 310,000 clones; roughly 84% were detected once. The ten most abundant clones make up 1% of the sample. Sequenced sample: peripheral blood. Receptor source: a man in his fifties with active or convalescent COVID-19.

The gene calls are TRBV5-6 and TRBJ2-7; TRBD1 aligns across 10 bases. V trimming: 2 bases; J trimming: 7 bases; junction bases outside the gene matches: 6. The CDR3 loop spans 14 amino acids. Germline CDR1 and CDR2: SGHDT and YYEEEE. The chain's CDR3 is CASSFGTGAREQYF. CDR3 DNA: TGTGCCAGCAGCTTCGGGACAGGGGCTCGGGAGCAGTACTTC.

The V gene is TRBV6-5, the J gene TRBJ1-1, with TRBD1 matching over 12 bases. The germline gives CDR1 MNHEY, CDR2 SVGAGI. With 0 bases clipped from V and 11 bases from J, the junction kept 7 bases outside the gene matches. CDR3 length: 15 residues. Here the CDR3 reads CASSYSGQGAWGAFF. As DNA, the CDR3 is TGTGCCAGCAGTTACTCGGGACAGGGGGCGTGGGGGGCTTTCTTT.

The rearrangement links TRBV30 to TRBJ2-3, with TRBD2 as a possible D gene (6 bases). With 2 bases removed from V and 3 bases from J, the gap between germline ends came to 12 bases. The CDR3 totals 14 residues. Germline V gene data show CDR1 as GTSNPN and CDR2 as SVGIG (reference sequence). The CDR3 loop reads CAWSSAGWTDTQYF. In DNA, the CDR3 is TGTGCCTGGAGTTCAGCGGGTTGGACAGATACGCAGTATTTT.

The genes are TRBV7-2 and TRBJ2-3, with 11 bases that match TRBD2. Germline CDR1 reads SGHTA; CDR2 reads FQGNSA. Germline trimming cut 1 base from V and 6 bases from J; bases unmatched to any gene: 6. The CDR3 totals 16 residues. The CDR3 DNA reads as TGTGCCAGCAGCTTAGAGGTAGCGGGGGGGGCGGATACGCAGTATTTT. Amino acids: CASSLEVAGGADTQYF.

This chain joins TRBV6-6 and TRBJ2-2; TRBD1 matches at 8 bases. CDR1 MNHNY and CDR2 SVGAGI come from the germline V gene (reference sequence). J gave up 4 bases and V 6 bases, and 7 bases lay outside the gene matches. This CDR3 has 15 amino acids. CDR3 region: CASSPGQGGTGELFF. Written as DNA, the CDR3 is TGTGCCAGCAGCCCCGGACAGGGTGGCACCGGGGAGCTGTTTTTT.

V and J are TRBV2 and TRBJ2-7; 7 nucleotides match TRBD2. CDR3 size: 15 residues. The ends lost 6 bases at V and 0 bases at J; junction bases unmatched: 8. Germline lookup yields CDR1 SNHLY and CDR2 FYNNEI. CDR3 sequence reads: CASRQSSGRSYEQYF. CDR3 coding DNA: TGTGCCAGCAGGCAATCTAGCGGCCGCTCCTACGAGCAGTACTTC.

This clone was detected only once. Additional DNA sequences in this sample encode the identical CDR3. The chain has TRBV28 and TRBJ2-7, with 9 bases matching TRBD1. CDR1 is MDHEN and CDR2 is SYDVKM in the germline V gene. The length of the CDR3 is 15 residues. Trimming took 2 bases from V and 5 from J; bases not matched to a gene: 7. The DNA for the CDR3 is TGTGCCAGCAGTTTACCCGGGACAGGGTTCCACGAGCAGTACTTC. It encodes CASSLPGTGFHEQYF.

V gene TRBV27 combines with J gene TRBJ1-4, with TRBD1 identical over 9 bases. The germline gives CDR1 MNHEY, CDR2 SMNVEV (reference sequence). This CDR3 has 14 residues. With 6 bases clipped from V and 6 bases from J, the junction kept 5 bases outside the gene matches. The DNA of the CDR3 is TGTGCCAGCAGGGCGGACAGGGGAGATGAAAAACTGTTTTTT. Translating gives CASRADRGDEKLFF.

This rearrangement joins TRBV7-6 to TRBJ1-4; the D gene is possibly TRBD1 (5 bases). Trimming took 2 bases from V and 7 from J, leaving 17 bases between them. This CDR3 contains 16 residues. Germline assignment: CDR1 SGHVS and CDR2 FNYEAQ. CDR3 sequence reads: CASSLNVIGGSEKLFF. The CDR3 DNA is TGTGCCAGCAGCTTAAACGTCATCGGGGGAAGTGAAAAACTGTTTTTT.

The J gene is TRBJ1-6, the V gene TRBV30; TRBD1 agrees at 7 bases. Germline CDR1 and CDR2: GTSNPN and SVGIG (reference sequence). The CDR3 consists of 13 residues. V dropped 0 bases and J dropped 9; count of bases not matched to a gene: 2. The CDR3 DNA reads TGTGCCTGGAGTGTGGCAGGGGGTTCACCCCTCCACTTT. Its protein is CAWSVAGGSPLHF.

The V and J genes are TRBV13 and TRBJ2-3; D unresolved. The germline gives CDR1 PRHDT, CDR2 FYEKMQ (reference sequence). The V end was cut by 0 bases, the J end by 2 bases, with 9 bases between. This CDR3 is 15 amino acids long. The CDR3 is CASSLGRGNTDTQYF. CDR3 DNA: TGTGCCAGCAGCTTAGGCCGCGGAAACACAGATACGCAGTATTTT.

The CDR3: CASSHRDRGNSPLHF. DNA of the CDR3: TGTGCCAGCAGCCACCGGGACAGGGGTAATTCACCCCTCCACTTT. The rearrangement links TRBV5-8 to TRBJ1-6; the match to TRBD1 covers 10 bases. Trimming took 4 bases from V and 6 from J; bases not matched to a gene: 4. This CDR3 spans 15 amino acids. CDR1 and CDR2 from the germline V gene are SGHTS and YDEGEE.

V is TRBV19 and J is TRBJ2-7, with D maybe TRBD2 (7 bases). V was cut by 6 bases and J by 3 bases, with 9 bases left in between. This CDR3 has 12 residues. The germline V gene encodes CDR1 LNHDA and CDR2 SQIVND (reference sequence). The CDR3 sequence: CASRGGGYEQYF. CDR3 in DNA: TGTGCCAGTAGAGGGGGGGGCTACGAGCAGTACTTC.

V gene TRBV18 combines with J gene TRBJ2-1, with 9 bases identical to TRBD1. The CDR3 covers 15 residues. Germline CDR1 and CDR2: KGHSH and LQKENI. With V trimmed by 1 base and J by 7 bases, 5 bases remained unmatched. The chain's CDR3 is CASSPLTGGENEQFF. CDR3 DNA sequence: TGTGCCAGCTCACCACTGACAGGGGGAGAGAATGAGCAGTTCTTC.

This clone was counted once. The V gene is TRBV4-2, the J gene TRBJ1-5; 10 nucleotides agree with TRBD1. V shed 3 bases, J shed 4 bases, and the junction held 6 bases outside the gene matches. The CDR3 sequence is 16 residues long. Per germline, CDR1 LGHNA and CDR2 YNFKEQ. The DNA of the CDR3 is TGTGCCAGCAGCCAGATGGGGACAGGGGAGAATCAGCCCCAGCATTTT. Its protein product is CASSQMGTGENQPQHF.

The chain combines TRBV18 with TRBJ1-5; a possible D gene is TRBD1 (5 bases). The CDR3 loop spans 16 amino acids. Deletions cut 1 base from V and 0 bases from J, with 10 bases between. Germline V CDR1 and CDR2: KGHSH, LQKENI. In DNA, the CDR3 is TGTGCCAGCTCACCACTGGCAGGGTCTAGCAATCAGCCCCAGCATTTT. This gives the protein CASSPLAGSSNQPQHF.

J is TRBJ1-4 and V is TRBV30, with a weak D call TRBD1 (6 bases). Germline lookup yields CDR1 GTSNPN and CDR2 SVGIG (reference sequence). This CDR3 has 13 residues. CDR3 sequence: CALDGGAVEKLFF. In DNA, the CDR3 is TGTGCTTTGGACGGGGGGGCGGTTGAAAAACTGTTTTTT. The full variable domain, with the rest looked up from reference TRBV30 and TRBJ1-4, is SQTIHQWPATLVQPVGSPLSLECTVEGTSNPNLYWYRQAAGRGLQLLFYSVGIGQISSEVPQNLSASRPQDRQFILSSKKLLLSDSGFYLCALDGGAVEKLFFGSGTQLSVL.

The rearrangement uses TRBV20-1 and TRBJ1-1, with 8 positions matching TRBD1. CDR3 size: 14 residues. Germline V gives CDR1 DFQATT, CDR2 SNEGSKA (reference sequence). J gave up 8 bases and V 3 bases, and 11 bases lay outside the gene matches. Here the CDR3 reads CSASSRDRPSEAFF. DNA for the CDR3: TGCAGTGCTAGTTCCCGGGACAGGCCTTCAGAAGCTTTCTTT.

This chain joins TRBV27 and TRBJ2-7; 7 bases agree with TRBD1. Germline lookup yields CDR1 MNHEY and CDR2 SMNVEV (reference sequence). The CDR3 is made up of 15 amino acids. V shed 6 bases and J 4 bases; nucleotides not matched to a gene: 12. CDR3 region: CASSPSPGQSYEQYF. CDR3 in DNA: TGTGCCAGCAGCCCCTCACCGGGACAGTCATACGAGCAGTACTTC.

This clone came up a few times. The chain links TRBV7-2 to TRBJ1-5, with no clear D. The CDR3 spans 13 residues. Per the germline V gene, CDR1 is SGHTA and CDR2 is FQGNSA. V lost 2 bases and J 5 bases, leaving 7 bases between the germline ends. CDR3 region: CASSLREHQPQHF. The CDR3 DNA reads TGTGCCAGCAGCTTACGGGAGCATCAGCCCCAGCATTTT.

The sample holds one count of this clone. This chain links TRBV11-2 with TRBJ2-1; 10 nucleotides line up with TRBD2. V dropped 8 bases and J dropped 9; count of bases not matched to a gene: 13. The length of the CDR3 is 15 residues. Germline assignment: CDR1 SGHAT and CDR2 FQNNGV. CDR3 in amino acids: CASSLGAGGTVEQFF. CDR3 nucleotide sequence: TGTGCCAGCTCCTTAGGAGCGGGAGGGACAGTTGAGCAGTTCTTC.

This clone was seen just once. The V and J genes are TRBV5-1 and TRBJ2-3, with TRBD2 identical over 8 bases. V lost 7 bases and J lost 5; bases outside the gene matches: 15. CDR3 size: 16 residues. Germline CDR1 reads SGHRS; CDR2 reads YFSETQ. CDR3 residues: CASFPDWTGGGDTQYF. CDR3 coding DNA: TGCGCCAGCTTTCCAGACTGGACGGGAGGGGGAGATACGCAGTATTTT. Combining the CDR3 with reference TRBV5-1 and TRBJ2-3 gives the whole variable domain KAGVTQTPRYLIKTRGQQVTLSCSPISGHRSVSWYQQTPGQGLQFLFEYFSETQRNKGNFPGRFSGRQFSNSRSEMNVSTLELGDSALYLCASFPDWTGGGDTQYFGPGTRLTVL.

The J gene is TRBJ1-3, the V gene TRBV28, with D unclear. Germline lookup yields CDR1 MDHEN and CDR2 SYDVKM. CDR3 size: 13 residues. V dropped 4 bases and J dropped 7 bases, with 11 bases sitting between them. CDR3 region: CASSWIRGNTIYF. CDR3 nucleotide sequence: TGTGCCAGCAGTTGGATTCGCGGGAACACCATATATTTT.

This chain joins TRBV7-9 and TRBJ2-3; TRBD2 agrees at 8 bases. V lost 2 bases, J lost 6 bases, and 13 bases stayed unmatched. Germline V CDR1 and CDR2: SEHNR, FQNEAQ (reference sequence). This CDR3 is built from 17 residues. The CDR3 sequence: CASSLILAGPGMDTQYF. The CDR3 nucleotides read TGTGCCAGCAGCTTAATCCTAGCGGGTCCCGGGATGGATACGCAGTATTTT.

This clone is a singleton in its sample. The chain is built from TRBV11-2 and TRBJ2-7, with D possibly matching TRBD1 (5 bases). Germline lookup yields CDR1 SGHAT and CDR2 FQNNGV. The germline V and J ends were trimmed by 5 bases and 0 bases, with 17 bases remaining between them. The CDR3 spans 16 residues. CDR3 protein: CASSPNPQGPSYEQYF. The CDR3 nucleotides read TGTGCCAGCAGCCCCAATCCCCAGGGTCCCTCCTACGAGCAGTACTTC.

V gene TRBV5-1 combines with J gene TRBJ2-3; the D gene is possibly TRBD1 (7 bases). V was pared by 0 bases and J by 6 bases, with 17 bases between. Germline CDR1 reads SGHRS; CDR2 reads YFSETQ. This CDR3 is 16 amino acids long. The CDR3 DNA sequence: TGCGCCAGCAGCTTGGGGAGGGGGCGAGGATCCGATACGCAGTATTTT. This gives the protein CASSLGRGRGSDTQYF.